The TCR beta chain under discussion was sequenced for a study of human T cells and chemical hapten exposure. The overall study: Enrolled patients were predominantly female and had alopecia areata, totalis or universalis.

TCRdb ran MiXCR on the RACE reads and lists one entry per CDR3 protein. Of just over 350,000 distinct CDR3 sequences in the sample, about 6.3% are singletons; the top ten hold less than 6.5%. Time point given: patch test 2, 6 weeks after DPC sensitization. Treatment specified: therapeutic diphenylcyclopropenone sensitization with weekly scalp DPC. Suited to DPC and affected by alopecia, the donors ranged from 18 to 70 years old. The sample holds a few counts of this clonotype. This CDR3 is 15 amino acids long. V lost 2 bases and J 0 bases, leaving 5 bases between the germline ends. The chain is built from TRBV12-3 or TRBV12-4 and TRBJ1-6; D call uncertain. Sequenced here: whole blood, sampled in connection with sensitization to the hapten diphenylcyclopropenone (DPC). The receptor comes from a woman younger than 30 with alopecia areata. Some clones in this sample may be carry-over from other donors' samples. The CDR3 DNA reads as TGTGCCAGCAGTTTAAGGGACTCCTATAATTCACCCCTCCACTTT. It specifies CASSLRDSYNSPLHF.